The clone carrying this T cell receptor (beta chain) was counted only a few times. Its antigen remains unidentified. Individual cDNA molecules were tagged with unique molecular identifiers, the study reported. TCRdb re-analysed the 5' RACE reads in MiXCR, keeping a single row per CDR3 protein. The sample lists 86,000 or so distinct CDR3 sequences; about 6.5% were seen once. These data originate in a study of early T cells in non-severe SARS-CoV-2 infection. Background on the study: The study sequenced bulk RNA from unsorted whole blood, with chains unpaired.

The CDR3 contains 15 residues. From germline, CDR1 is SEHNR and CDR2 FQNEAQ (reference sequence). V shed 2 bases and J shed 2 bases, with 11 bases lying between them. Study outcomes and limitations: Private and CD4 specificities were missed by VDJdb matching, skewed to anti-spike CD8.

This clonotype was sampled from an adult who was a healthcare worker with PCR-confirmed SARS-CoV-2 infection or an uninfected control (not recorded which). The genes are TRBV7-9 and TRBJ2-3; D may be TRBD2 (5 bases). The sample comprised whole blood. CDR3 protein: CASSLFGENTDTQYF. DNA of the CDR3: TGTGCCAGCAGCTTATTTGGGGAGAACACAGATACGCAGTATTTT.